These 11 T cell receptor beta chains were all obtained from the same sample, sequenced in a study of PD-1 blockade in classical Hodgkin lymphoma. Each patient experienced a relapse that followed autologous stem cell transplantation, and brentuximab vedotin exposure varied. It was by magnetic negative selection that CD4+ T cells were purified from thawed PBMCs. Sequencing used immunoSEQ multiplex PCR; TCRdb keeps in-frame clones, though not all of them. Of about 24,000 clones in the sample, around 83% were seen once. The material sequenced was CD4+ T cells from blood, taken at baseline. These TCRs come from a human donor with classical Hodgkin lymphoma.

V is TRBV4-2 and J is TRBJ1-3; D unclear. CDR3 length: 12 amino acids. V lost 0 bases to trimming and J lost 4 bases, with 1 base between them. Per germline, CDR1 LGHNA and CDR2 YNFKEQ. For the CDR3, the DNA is TGTGCCAGCAGCCAAGAAGGAAACACCATATATTTT. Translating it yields CASSQEGNTIYF.

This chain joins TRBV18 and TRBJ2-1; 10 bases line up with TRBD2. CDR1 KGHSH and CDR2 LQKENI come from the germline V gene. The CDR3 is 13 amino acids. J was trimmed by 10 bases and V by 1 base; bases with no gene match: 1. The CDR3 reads CASSPLSGGEQFF. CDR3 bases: TGTGCCAGCTCACCACTTAGCGGGGGGGAGCAGTTCTTC.

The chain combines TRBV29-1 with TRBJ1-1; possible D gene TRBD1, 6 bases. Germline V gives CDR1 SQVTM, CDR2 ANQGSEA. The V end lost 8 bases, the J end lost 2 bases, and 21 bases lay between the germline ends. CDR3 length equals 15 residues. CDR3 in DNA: TGCAGCTCGGGGACGCAGGGGTGGGGAAACACTGAAGCTTTCTTT. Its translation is CSSGTQGWGNTEAFF.

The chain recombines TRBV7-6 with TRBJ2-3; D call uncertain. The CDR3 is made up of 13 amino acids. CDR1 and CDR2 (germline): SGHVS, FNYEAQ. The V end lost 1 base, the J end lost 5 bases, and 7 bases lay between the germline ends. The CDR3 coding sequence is TGTGCCAGCAGCTTAGGGCCAAAAGATACGCAGTATTTT. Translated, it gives CASSLGPKDTQYF.

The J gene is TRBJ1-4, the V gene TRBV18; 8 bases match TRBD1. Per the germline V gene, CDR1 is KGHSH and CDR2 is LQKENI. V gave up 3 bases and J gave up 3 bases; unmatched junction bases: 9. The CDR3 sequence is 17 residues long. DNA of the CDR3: TGTGCCAGCTCACCCAGATTCCGACAGGGGCCTAATGAAAAACTGTTTTTT. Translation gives CASSPRFRQGPNEKLFF. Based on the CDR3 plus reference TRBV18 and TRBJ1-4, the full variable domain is NAGVMQNPRHLVRRRGQEARLRCSPMKGHSHVYWYRQLPEEGLKFMVYLQKENIIDESGMPKERFSAEFPKEGPSILRIQQVVRGDSAAYFCASSPRFRQGPNEKLFFGSGTQLSVL.

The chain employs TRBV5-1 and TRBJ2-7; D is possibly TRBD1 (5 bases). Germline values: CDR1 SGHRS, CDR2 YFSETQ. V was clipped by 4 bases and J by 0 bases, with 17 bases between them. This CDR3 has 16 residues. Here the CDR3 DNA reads TGCGCCAGCAGCACCCAGGGCGCGAGGAGCTCCTACGAGCAGTACTTC. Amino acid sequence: CASSTQGARSSYEQYF.

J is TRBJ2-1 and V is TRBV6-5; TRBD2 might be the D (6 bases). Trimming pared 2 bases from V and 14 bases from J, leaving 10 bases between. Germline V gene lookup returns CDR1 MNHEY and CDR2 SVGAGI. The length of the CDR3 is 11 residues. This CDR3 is CASSYGGRKFF. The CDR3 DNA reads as TGTGCCAGCAGTTACGGGGGGAGGAAGTTCTTC.

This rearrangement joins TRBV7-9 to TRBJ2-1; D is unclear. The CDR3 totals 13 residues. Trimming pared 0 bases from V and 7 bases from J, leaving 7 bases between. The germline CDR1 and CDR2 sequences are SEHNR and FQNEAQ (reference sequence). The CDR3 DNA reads TGTGCCAGCAGCTTAGCTAATAAAAATGAGCAGTTCTTC. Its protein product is CASSLANKNEQFF.

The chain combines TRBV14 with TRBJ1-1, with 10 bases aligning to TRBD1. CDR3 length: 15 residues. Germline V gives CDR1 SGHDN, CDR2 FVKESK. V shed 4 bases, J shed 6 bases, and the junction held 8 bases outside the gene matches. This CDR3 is CASSRVGQGFSEAFF. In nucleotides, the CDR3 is TGTGCCAGCAGCCGAGTGGGACAGGGGTTCTCTGAAGCTTTCTTT.

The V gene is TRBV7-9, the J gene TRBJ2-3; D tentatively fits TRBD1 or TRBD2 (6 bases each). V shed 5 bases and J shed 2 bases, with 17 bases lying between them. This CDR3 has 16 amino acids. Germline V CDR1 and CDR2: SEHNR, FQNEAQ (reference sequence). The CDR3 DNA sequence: TGTGCCAGCAGCAAATACGGGGGCCCCGCCACAGATACGCAGTATTTT. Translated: CASSKYGGPATDTQYF.

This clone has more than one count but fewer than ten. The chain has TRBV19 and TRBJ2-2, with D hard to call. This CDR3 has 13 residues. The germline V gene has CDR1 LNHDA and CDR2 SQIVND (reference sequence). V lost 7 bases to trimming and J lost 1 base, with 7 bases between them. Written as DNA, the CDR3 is TGTGCCAGTATTTCTCAGAACACCGGGGAGCTGTTTTTT. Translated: CASISQNTGELFF.